These T cell receptor beta chains were read from a single sample in a study of blood T cell repertoires in COVID-19. Sequencing was performed with immunoSEQ multiplex PCR; in TCRdb, only in-frame clones are kept and a portion is missing. The sample consists of about 180,000 clones, about 85% of them appearing once. Sample: peripheral blood. Source of these receptors: a woman aged 25-40 years with active or convalescent COVID-19. Both conserved end residues are part of each CDR3. The D gene is left open where the match is weak. Some rows mark clone size as missing; the rest say once, few, many or name a class of expanded clone.

CDR3: CASSLGREVSNQPQHF
DNA: TGTGCCAGCAGCTTAGGCAGGGAAGTTAGCAATCAGCCCCAGCATTTT
D: .
size: once
J: TRBJ1-5
V: TRBV13

CDR3: CASSLPGHNEKLFF
DNA: TGTGCCAGTAGTCTCCCTGGCCATAATGAAAAACTGTTTTTT
D: .
size: .
J: TRBJ1-4
V: TRBV19

CDR3: CASSPRGTDYLYGYTF
DNA: TGTGCCAGCTCACCACGGGGGACAGACTACCTTTATGGCTACACCTTC
D: TRBD1
size: .
J: TRBJ1-2
V: TRBV18

CDR3: CASRPGGGRDHGYTF
DNA: TGTGCCAGCAGACCCGGAGGGGGGAGGGACCATGGCTACACCTTC
D: .
size: few
J: TRBJ1-2
V: TRBV7-9

CDR3: CASSPRGQKQETQYF
DNA: TGTGCTAGCAGCCCTCGGGGACAGAAGCAAGAGACCCAGTACTTC
D: TRBD1
size: .
J: TRBJ2-5
V: TRBV7-7

CDR3: CAGRTGFNSPLHF
DNA: TGTGCCGGCCGGACAGGTTTTAATTCACCCCTCCACTTT
D: TRBD1
size: .
J: TRBJ1-6
V: TRBV28

CDR3: CASSEGNDRLLIGYTF
DNA: TGTGCCAGCAGTGAAGGTAATGACAGACTGCTAATTGGATACACCTTC
D: .
size: .
J: TRBJ1-2
V: TRBV6-1

CDR3: CASSLAGTSVSEQYF
DNA: TGTGCCAGCAGCTTGGCCGGGACTAGCGTTAGCGAGCAGTACTTC
D: TRBD2
size: .
J: TRBJ2-7
V: TRBV5-4

CDR3: CAIRGQGGEKLFF
DNA: TGTGCCATCAGGGGACAGGGGGGGGAAAAACTGTTTTTT
D: TRBD1
size: .
J: TRBJ1-4
V: TRBV10-3

CDR3: CASSQDRTGAQPQHF
DNA: TGCGCCAGCAGCCAAGATAGGACAGGGGCTCAGCCCCAGCATTTT
D: TRBD1
size: few
J: TRBJ1-5
V: TRBV4-1

CDR3: CASSPDSLLSYNSPLHF
DNA: TGTGCCAGCAGCCCGGACTCCCTCCTCTCCTATAATTCACCCCTCCACTTT
D: .
size: .
J: TRBJ1-6
V: TRBV9

CDR3: CASSLIVLAGGREQFF
DNA: TGTGCCAGCAGCTTGATAGTACTAGCGGGGGGAAGGGAGCAGTTCTTC
D: TRBD2
size: .
J: TRBJ2-1
V: TRBV5-5

CDR3: CASSPGGGAKNIQYF
DNA: TGTGCCAGCAGCCCAGGTGGAGGGGCCAAAAACATTCAGTACTTC
D: .
size: .
J: TRBJ2-4
V: TRBV28

CDR3: CASSGRGDSYEQYF
DNA: TGTGCCAGCAGCGGCCGGGGTGACTCCTACGAGCAGTACTTC
D: .
size: .
J: TRBJ2-7
V: TRBV7-9

CDR3: CASSLGSRNYGYTF
DNA: TGTGCCAGCAGCTTGGGGAGCAGAAACTATGGCTACACCTTC
D: .
size: few
J: TRBJ1-2
V: TRBV5-6

CDR3: CASSLSLGSNSPLHF
DNA: TGTGCCAGCAGTTTAAGTTTGGGCAGTAATTCACCCCTCCACTTT
D: .
size: .
J: TRBJ1-6
V: TRBV28

CDR3: CASTRGWREGTGELFF
DNA: TGTGCCAGCACTCGGGGCTGGCGGGAGGGCACCGGGGAGCTGTTTTTT
D: TRBD2
size: .
J: TRBJ2-2
V: TRBV9

CDR3: CASSAGAGKDYGYTF
DNA: TGTGCCAGTAGTGCCGGAGCGGGAAAGGATTATGGCTACACCTTC
D: .
size: few
J: TRBJ1-2
V: TRBV19

CDR3: CASSGQGNYGYTF
DNA: TGTGCCAGCAGCGGACAGGGTAACTATGGCTACACCTTC
D: TRBD1
size: .
J: TRBJ1-2
V: TRBV2

CDR3: CSASTAGWDTNANTGELFF
DNA: TGCAGTGCTAGTACAGCGGGCTGGGATACAAACGCGAACACCGGGGAGCTGTTTTTT
D: .
size: .
J: TRBJ2-2
V: TRBV20-1

CDR3: CASSLEQNYGYTF
DNA: TGTGCCAGCAGCTTGGAACAGAACTATGGCTACACCTTC
D: .
size: .
J: TRBJ1-2
V: TRBV11-3

CDR3: CASSEQSTDTQYF
DNA: TGCGCCAGCAGCGAGCAAAGCACAGATACGCAGTATTTT
D: .
size: .
J: TRBJ2-3
V: TRBV10-1

CDR3: CASSPGQLTYEQYF
DNA: TGTGCCAGCAGCCCCGGACAGTTAACCTACGAGCAGTACTTC
D: .
size: .
J: TRBJ2-7
V: TRBV14

CDR3: CASSPQAAYGYTF
DNA: TGTGCCAGCAGCCCCCAGGCCGCATATGGCTACACCTTC
D: .
size: .
J: TRBJ1-2
V: TRBV9

CDR3: CASSSTGTGGGRYTGELFF
DNA: TGTGCCAGCAGCTCAACCGGGACAGGGGGTGGCCGCTACACCGGGGAGCTGTTTTTT
D: TRBD1
size: .
J: TRBJ2-2
V: TRBV7-6

CDR3: CASSPRQGANTIYF
DNA: TGTGCCAGCAGCCCCCGACAGGGGGCGAACACCATATATTTT
D: TRBD1
size: few
J: TRBJ1-3
V: TRBV3-1/TRBV3-2

CDR3: CASSHTQGNTEAFF
DNA: TGTGCCAGCAGTCACACACAGGGGAACACTGAAGCTTTCTTT
D: .
size: .
J: TRBJ1-1
V: TRBV6-5

CDR3: CASSSTSGGAVQYF
DNA: TGTGCCAGCAGCTCTACTAGCGGGGGGGCGGTGCAGTATTTT
D: TRBD2
size: .
J: TRBJ2-3
V: TRBV7-2

CDR3: CASSFWTGGDTQYF
DNA: TGCGCCAGCAGCTTCTGGACAGGGGGAGATACGCAGTATTTT
D: TRBD1
size: .
J: TRBJ2-3
V: TRBV5-1

CDR3: CASSVLAGGDTGELFF
DNA: TGTGCCAGCAGCGTCCTAGCGGGAGGAGACACCGGGGAGCTGTTTTTT
D: TRBD2
size: .
J: TRBJ2-2
V: TRBV7-2

CDR3: CASSSRQGFGEAFF
DNA: TGTGCCAGCAGCTCGAGACAGGGCTTTGGTGAAGCTTTCTTT
D: TRBD1
size: .
J: TRBJ1-1
V: TRBV7-9

CDR3: CASSLAAGWGQETQYF
DNA: TGCGCCAGCAGCTTGGCCGCGGGTTGGGGTCAAGAGACCCAGTACTTC
D: .
size: .
J: TRBJ2-5
V: TRBV5-1

CDR3: CASTRGGDLHF
DNA: TGTGCCAGCACCCGCGGGGGGGACCTCCACTTT
D: .
size: once
J: TRBJ1-6
V: TRBV5-6

CDR3: CASSVVEGVHNEQFF
DNA: TGTGCCAGCAGCGTAGTCGAGGGAGTCCACAATGAGCAGTTCTTC
D: .
size: .
J: TRBJ2-1
V: TRBV9

CDR3: CASLTREGTDTQYF
DNA: TGTGCCAGCCTTACGCGGGAGGGGACAGATACGCAGTATTTT
D: TRBD2
size: .
J: TRBJ2-3
V: TRBV28

CDR3: CASSDRNYEQYF
DNA: TGTGCCAGCAGTGACAGAAACTACGAGCAGTACTTC
D: .
size: .
J: TRBJ2-7
V: TRBV25-1

CDR3: CASSVGGTEAFF
DNA: TGTGCCAGCAGCGTAGGGGGGACAGAAGCTTTCTTT
D: .
size: .
J: TRBJ1-1
V: TRBV9

CDR3: CASSLAWGQGGYTF
DNA: TGTGCCAGCAGCTTGGCGTGGGGACAAGGTGGCTACACCTTC
D: .
size: .
J: TRBJ1-2
V: TRBV5-4

CDR3: CASRSVGAGAYEQYF
DNA: TGTGCCAGCAGATCGGTCGGAGCGGGAGCCTACGAGCAGTACTTC
D: TRBD2
size: .
J: TRBJ2-7
V: TRBV6-5

CDR3: CASSDSMGARGYTF
DNA: TGTGCCAGCAGTGACTCGATGGGGGCTCGGGGCTACACCTTC
D: .
size: .
J: TRBJ1-2
V: TRBV6-4

CDR3: CASSLAVGDSYNEQFF
DNA: TGTGCCAGCAGCTTAGCGGTCGGTGACTCCTACAATGAGCAGTTCTTC
D: .
size: .
J: TRBJ2-1
V: TRBV7-9

CDR3: CASSFREANYGYTF
DNA: TGTGCCAGCAGCTTCCGGGAGGCGAACTATGGCTACACCTTC
D: .
size: .
J: TRBJ1-2
V: TRBV5-5

CDR3: CAWSGQNNSPLHF
DNA: TGTGCCTGGAGCGGACAGAATAATTCACCCCTCCACTTT
D: .
size: .
J: TRBJ1-6
V: TRBV30